The clone carrying this T cell receptor beta chain was seen ten or more times. Its antigen remains unidentified. The data derive from a study of blood T cells in healthy people across ages. Study conclusions and caveats: Per million T cells, TCR beta diversity dropped about linearly as age rose. Estimates drawn from one million T cells were deemed to understate diversity.

This CDR3 spans 14 amino acids. The ends lost 0 bases at V and 8 bases at J; junction bases unmatched: 4. The germline V gene encodes CDR1 MRHNA and CDR2 SNTAGT. Next came a second PCR, run for about 6 to 11 cycles, which used a sample-barcoded 5' primer along with a J-beta primer mix. The authors tagged each cDNA molecule using a template-switch adaptor with 12 random nucleotides. TCRdb used MiXCR to reprocess the 5' RACE reads, holding one entry per CDR3 protein. The sample contains more than 800,000 distinct CDR3 sequences, more than 25% of which appear only once. Investigators took about 9.4 milliliters of peripheral blood from every donor.

Sequencing was done on a sample of blood. This TCR was sampled from an elderly woman in good health. The V gene is TRBV6-4, the J gene TRBJ1-2, with TRBD1 matching over 9 bases. The CDR3 protein is CASSDSTGGRGYTF. For the CDR3, the DNA is TGTGCCAGCAGTGACTCCACAGGGGGCCGAGGCTACACCTTC.